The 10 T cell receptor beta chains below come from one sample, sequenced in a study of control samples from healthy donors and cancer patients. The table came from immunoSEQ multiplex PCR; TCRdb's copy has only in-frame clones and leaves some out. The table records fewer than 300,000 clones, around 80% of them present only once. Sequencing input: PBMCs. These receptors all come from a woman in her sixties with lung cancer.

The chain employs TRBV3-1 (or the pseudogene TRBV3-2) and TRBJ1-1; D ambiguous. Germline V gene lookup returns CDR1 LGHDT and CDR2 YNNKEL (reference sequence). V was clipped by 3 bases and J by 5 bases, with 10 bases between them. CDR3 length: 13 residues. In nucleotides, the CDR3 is TGTGCCAGCAGCCAGCCTAGAGGGACTGAAGCTTTCTTT. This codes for CASSQPRGTEAFF.

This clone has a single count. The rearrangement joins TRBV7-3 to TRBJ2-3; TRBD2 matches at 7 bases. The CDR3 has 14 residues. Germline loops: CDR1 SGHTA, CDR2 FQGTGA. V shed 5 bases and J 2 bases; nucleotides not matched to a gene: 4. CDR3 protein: CASSMGGYTDTQYF. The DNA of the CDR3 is TGTGCCAGCAGCATGGGAGGGTACACAGATACGCAGTATTTT.

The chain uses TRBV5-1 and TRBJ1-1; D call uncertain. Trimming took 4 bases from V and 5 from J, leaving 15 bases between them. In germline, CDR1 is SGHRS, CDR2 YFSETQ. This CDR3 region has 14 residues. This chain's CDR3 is CASSKDGRGTEAFF. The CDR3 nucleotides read TGCGCCAGCAGCAAGGACGGACGAGGAACTGAAGCTTTCTTT.

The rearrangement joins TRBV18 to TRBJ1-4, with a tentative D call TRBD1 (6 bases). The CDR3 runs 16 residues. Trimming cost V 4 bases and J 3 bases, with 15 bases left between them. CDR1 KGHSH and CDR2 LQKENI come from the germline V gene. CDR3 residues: CASSLRTVSANEKLFF. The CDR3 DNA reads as TGTGCCAGCTCACTCCGGACAGTCTCGGCTAATGAAAAACTGTTTTTT.

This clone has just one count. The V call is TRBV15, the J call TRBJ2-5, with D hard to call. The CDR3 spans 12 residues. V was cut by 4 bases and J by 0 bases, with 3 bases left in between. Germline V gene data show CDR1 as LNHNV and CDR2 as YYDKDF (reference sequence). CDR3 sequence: CATSINQETQYF. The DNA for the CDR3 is TGTGCCACCAGCATAAACCAAGAGACCCAGTACTTC.

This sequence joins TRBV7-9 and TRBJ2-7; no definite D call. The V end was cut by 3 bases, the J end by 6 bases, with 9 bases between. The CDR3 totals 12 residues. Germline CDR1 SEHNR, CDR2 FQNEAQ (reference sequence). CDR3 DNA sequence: TGTGCCAGCAGCTTGGTCCCATCCGAGCAGTACTTC. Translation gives CASSLVPSEQYF.

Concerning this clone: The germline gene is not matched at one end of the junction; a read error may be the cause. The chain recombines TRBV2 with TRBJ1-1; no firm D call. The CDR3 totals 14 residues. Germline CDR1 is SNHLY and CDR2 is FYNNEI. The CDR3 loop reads CASNEGGGRTEAFF. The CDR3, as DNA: TGTGCCAGCAATGAAGGCGGAGGAAGAACTGAAGCTTTCTTT.

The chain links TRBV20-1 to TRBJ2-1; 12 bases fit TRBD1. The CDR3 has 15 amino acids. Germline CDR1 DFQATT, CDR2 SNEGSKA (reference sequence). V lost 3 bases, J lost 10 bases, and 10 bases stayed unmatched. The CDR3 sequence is CSASPGQGAPGEQFF. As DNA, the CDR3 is TGCAGTGCTAGTCCGGGACAGGGGGCTCCGGGAGAGCAGTTCTTC.

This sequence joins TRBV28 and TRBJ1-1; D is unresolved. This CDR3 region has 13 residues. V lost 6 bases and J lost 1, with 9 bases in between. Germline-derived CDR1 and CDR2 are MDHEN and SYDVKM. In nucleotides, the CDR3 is TGTGCCAGCAGGACTTCAAGGAACACTGAAGCTTTCTTT. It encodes CASRTSRNTEAFF.

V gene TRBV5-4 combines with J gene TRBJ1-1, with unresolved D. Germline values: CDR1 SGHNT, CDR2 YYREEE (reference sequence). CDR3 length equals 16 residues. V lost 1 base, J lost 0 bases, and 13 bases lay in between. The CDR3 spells CASSLPQAGLNTEAFF. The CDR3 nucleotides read TGTGCCAGCAGCTTGCCTCAGGCAGGCCTGAACACTGAAGCTTTCTTT.